These 6 T cell receptor beta chains were sequenced from one sample in a study of blood T cell repertoires in COVID-19. TCRdb's table, derived via immunoSEQ multiplex PCR, lists solely in-frame clones and lacks some. The sample holds approximately 170,000 clones; 80% to 90% are singletons and the top ten take 1.5% to 2%. Sequenced input: peripheral blood. Receptors were obtained from a man aged 18 to 30 who had recovered from COVID-19.

This rearrangement joins TRBV5-1 to TRBJ2-1, with 9 bases identical to TRBD2. The J segment lost 7 bases and the V segment lost 1 base, leaving 6 bases of the junction unmatched. Germline-derived CDR1 and CDR2 are SGHRS and YFSETQ. The CDR3 extends over 15 amino acids. The chain's CDR3 is CASSLNSGRANEQFF. The CDR3 nucleotides are TGCGCCAGCAGCTTGAATAGCGGGAGAGCGAATGAGCAGTTCTTC.

The rearrangement joins TRBV6-4 to TRBJ1-6, with D uncertain. The CDR3 runs 15 residues. Trimming left V 6 bases short and J 0 bases short, with 9 bases between. Germline loops: CDR1 MRHNA, CDR2 SNTAGT. CDR3 sequence: CASREESSYNSPLHF. In nucleotides, the CDR3 is TGTGCCAGCAGGGAGGAAAGCTCCTATAATTCACCCCTCCACTTT.

This CDR3 is CASSQAAGQPGEQYF. CDR3 coding DNA: TGTGCCAGCAGCCAAGCCGCGGGACAGCCGGGAGAGCAGTACTTC. The chain carries TRBV3-1 (or the pseudogene TRBV3-2) and TRBJ2-7; D perhaps matches TRBD1 (7 bases). The CDR3 runs 15 residues. Per the germline V gene, CDR1 is LGHDT and CDR2 is YNNKEL (reference sequence). Trimming removed 1 base from V and 7 bases from J, with 17 bases in between.

This rearrangement joins TRBV18 to TRBJ2-1; D possibly corresponds to TRBD1 (6 bases). Germline loops: CDR1 KGHSH, CDR2 LQKENI. The V and J ends lost 3 bases and 5 bases respectively, with 11 bases between them. The CDR3 length is 14 residues. The CDR3 here is CASSPKQGDNEQFF. In DNA form, the CDR3 reads TGTGCCAGCTCACCCAAACAGGGCGACAATGAGCAGTTCTTC.

The rearrangement joins TRBV3-1 (or the pseudogene TRBV3-2) to TRBJ2-7, with 9 bases that match TRBD1. The germline V gene has CDR1 LGHDT and CDR2 YNNKEL (reference sequence). The CDR3 sequence is 14 residues long. V lost 4 bases to trimming and J lost 1 base; unmatched junction nucleotides: 2. CDR3 nucleotides: TGTGCCAGCAGCCTACAGGGGGCGTCCTACGAGCAGTACTTC. Translating gives CASSLQGASYEQYF.

The chain carries TRBV5-1 and TRBJ2-3; TRBD1 matches at 10 bases. J lost 1 base, V lost 0 bases, and 2 bases had no gene match. There are 16 residues in the CDR3. Germline lookup yields CDR1 SGHRS and CDR2 YFSETQ. This chain's CDR3 is CASSLAGTGGTDTQYF. The CDR3 nucleotides read TGCGCCAGCAGCTTGGCCGGGACAGGGGGCACAGATACGCAGTATTTT.